The 28 T cell receptor beta chains reported below all come from one sample, sequenced in a study of T cells after posttransplantation cyclophosphamide. Control samples came 1 year after myeloablative marrow transplants with methotrexate plus calcineurin inhibitor. Clones were read by immunoSEQ multiplex PCR, and TCRdb kept only the in-frame ones, dropping some. Of just over 15,000 clones detected, around 82% appear once; the ten largest clones hold over 4.5%. The sequences come from PBMCs, collected less than 400 days after allogeneic stem cell transplant with calcineurin inhibitor and methotrexate. These receptors were obtained from a male patient aged 18-29 years who received an allogeneic stem cell transplant from a related donor, was CMV-positive, and had no GVHD. Some T cells may trace back to the graft donor.

This chain connects TRBV11-2 to TRBJ2-7, with 8 bases aligning to TRBD1. After removal of 2 bases from V and 4 bases from J, the junction contained 4 bases not matched to a gene. The CDR3 totals 14 residues. The germline V gene encodes CDR1 SGHAT and CDR2 FQNNGV. The CDR3 region is CASSLWQGAYEQYF. DNA for the CDR3: TGTGCCAGCAGCTTATGGCAGGGGGCTTACGAGCAGTACTTC.

The chain employs TRBV7-2 and TRBJ2-5; TRBD2 matches 7 bases. The DNA end favors TRBJ2-7, so the J call may be wrong. The CDR3 contains 15 residues. Per the germline V gene, CDR1 is SGHTA and CDR2 is FQGNSA. CDR3 bases: TGTGCCAGCAGCTTAGGCGGGAGCTACCTACGCGAGCAGTACTTC. Translation gives CASSLGGSYLREQYF.

This clone appeared a few times. The chain couples TRBV5-1 to TRBJ1-2; TRBD1 matches at 9 bases. The CDR3 totals 15 residues. CDR1 and CDR2 from the germline V gene are SGHRS and YFSETQ. Unmatched junction bases numbered 9, after V lost 1 base and J lost 8 bases. The CDR3: CASSLSPGQGDGYTF. The DNA of the CDR3 is TGCGCCAGCAGCTTGAGTCCGGGACAGGGAGACGGCTACACCTTC.

The table lists this clone with a few counts. J is TRBJ2-1 and V is TRBV30, with 9 bases identical to TRBD1. Germline CDR1 reads GTSNPN; CDR2 reads SVGIG (reference sequence). CDR3 length: 12 amino acids. V was clipped by 5 bases and J by 10 bases; unmatched bases: 6. The CDR3 protein is CAWARQGGEQFF. CDR3 nucleotides: TGTGCCTGGGCAAGACAGGGGGGCGAGCAGTTCTTC.

V usage is TRBV5-1 and J usage is TRBJ2-1, with 9 bases fitting TRBD2. V shed 0 bases and J 0 bases; nucleotides not matched to a gene: 10. The CDR3 spans 19 residues. Germline CDR1 SGHRS, CDR2 YFSETQ. Here the CDR3 DNA reads TGCGCCAGCAGCTTGGCCAGGCTAGCGGGAATGAGCTCCTACAATGAGCAGTTCTTC. It specifies CASSLARLAGMSSYNEQFF.

V is TRBV28 and J is TRBJ2-1; D gene unclear. Deletions cut 5 bases from V and 3 bases from J, with 5 bases between. Germline-derived CDR1 and CDR2 are MDHEN and SYDVKM. The CDR3 has 12 amino acids. Here the CDR3 reads CASSLYYNEQFF. The CDR3 DNA sequence: TGTGCCAGCAGTCTCTACTACAATGAGCAGTTCTTC.

This chain joins TRBV5-1 and TRBJ2-1; no clear D gene. This CDR3 comprises 14 residues. Germline assignment: CDR1 SGHRS and CDR2 YFSETQ. Trimming removed 4 bases from V and 7 bases from J, with 15 bases in between. The CDR3 reads CASSRNTGPNEQFF. For the CDR3, the DNA is TGCGCCAGCAGCCGTAATACTGGGCCGAATGAGCAGTTCTTC.

About this clone: Other DNA variants within this sample encode the same CDR3. The V gene is TRBV27, the J gene TRBJ2-3, with D possibly being TRBD2 (6 bases). Trimming removed 6 bases from V and 3 bases from J, with 13 bases in between. Germline assignment: CDR1 MNHEY and CDR2 SMNVEV (reference sequence). The CDR3 sequence is 14 residues long. CDR3 DNA: TGTGCCAGCAGGGACTATCGCAGTACAGATACGCAGTATTTT. Translating it yields CASRDYRSTDTQYF.

The chain uses TRBV5-5 and TRBJ2-7; D is unresolved. Germline V gene sequence: CDR1 SGHKS, CDR2 YYEKEE (reference sequence). The V and J ends lost 4 bases and 2 bases respectively, with 16 bases between them. The CDR3 consists of 15 residues. This chain's CDR3 is CASSHRAALTYEQYF. The CDR3 nucleotides read TGTGCCAGCAGCCACCGCGCGGCTCTCACCTACGAGCAGTACTTC.

Points on this clone: The identical CDR3 is also encoded by other nucleotide sequences in the sample. This chain links TRBV25-1 with TRBJ2-1; no clear D. CDR1 and CDR2 (germline): MGHDK, SYGVNS. The length of the CDR3 is 12 residues. The germline V and J ends were trimmed by 6 bases and 3 bases, with 6 bases remaining between them. CDR3 DNA: TGTGCCAGCAGGCCCAGCTACAATGAGCAGTTCTTC. This sequence encodes CASRPSYNEQFF.

In DNA form, the CDR3 reads TGTGCCAGTAGTACCCGTCGGACTGAAGCTTTCTTT. Residues: CASSTRRTEAFF. The chain joins TRBV19 to TRBJ1-1; D gene ambiguous. Germline lookup yields CDR1 LNHDA and CDR2 SQIVND (reference sequence). V was pared by 4 bases and J by 5 bases, with 8 bases between. The CDR3 length is 12 residues.

The chain joins TRBV7-2 to TRBJ2-1; 10 bases are a match to TRBD2. With 5 bases clipped from V and 6 bases from J, the junction kept 7 bases outside the gene matches. The CDR3 spans 15 residues. CDR1 is SGHTA, CDR2 FQGNSA, per germline. The CDR3 nucleotides read TGTGCCAGCAGCGGGAGCGGGGGGGGCTTCAATGAGCAGTTCTTC. Translation gives CASSGSGGGFNEQFF. Full variable domain (remainder filled in from reference TRBV7-2 and TRBJ2-1): GAGVSQSPSNKVTEKGKDVELRCDPISGHTALYWYRQSLGQGLEFLIYFQGNSAPDKSGLPSDRFSAERTGGSVSTLTIQRTQQEDSAVYLCASSGSGGGFNEQFFGPGTRLTVL.

The V and J genes are TRBV5-5 and TRBJ1-1, with D possibly being TRBD1 (5 bases). The germline CDR1 and CDR2 sequences are SGHKS and YYEKEE (reference sequence). CDR3 size: 16 residues. Trimming stripped 0 bases from V and 0 bases from J, with 12 bases between. In nucleotides, the CDR3 is TGTGCCAGCAGCTTGGCGGCAGGGATTCTGAACACTGAAGCTTTCTTT. Its protein is CASSLAAGILNTEAFF.

The chain has TRBV28 and TRBJ2-3; D perhaps matches TRBD1 (6 bases). This CDR3 comprises 13 residues. Germline V gene lookup returns CDR1 MDHEN and CDR2 SYDVKM. Trimming removed 6 bases at V and 6 bases at J, with 13 bases between. CDR3 bases: TGTGCCAGCAGGAAAGGGGGTCTGGATACGCAGTATTTT. This sequence encodes CASRKGGLDTQYF.

The chain carries TRBV7-9 and TRBJ2-5; no definite D call. V was shortened by 5 bases and J by 2 bases, with 9 bases between the two germline ends. CDR1 is SEHNR, CDR2 FQNEAQ, per germline (reference sequence). This CDR3 spans 13 amino acids. The CDR3 loop reads CASSPPGQETQYF. The CDR3, as DNA: TGTGCCAGCAGCCCCCCCGGTCAAGAGACCCAGTACTTC.

This chain joins TRBV5-6 and TRBJ1-6, with D perhaps matching TRBD1 (5 bases). The CDR3 loop spans 15 amino acids. The germline V and J ends were trimmed by 3 bases and 1 base, with 8 bases remaining between them. The germline V gene encodes CDR1 SGHDT and CDR2 YYEEEE. CDR3: CASSSGVSYNSPLHF. Here the CDR3 DNA reads TGTGCCAGCAGCTCGGGGGTGTCCTATAATTCACCCCTCCACTTT.

J is TRBJ2-3 and V is TRBV5-1, with D possibly matching TRBD2 (5 bases). The CDR3 is made up of 11 amino acids. V shed 4 bases and J shed 9 bases, with 9 bases lying between them. From germline, CDR1 is SGHRS and CDR2 YFSETQ. The CDR3 loop reads CASSLGGTQYF. In DNA form, the CDR3 reads TGCGCCAGCAGCCTAGGAGGCACGCAGTATTTT.

The CDR3 here is CASSVGGAPVNYGYTF. The CDR3 DNA follows: TGTGCCAGCAGCGTAGGTGGGGCGCCCGTTAACTATGGCTACACCTTC. V usage is TRBV9 and J usage is TRBJ1-2, with D maybe TRBD1 (5 bases). Trimming stripped 0 bases from V and 1 base from J, with 13 bases between. From germline, CDR1 is SGDLS and CDR2 YYNGEE. There are 16 residues in the CDR3.

The chain combines TRBV5-6 with TRBJ2-5, with D possibly being TRBD2 (7 bases). In germline, CDR1 is SGHDT, CDR2 YYEEEE. V lost 3 bases and J lost 5, with 17 bases in between. The CDR3 extends over 15 amino acids. This CDR3 reads CASSSTRGAGETQYF. As DNA, the CDR3 is TGTGCCAGCAGCTCCACCCGGGGGGCTGGCGAGACCCAGTACTTC.

CDR3 sequence (DNA): TGCGCCAGCAGCTTGTCTAGCGGTTACTCCTACGAGCAGTACTTC. Translating gives CASSLSSGYSYEQYF. This rearrangement joins TRBV5-1 to TRBJ2-7; 7 bases match TRBD2. CDR1 and CDR2 from the germline V gene are SGHRS and YFSETQ. This CDR3 has 15 residues. The V segment lost 1 base and the J segment 0 bases; nucleotides outside the gene matches: 4.

In DNA form, the CDR3 reads TGTGCCACCAGCAGGGGGGCCCCGACTAGCGGATCCTACGAGCAGTACTTC. The encoded protein is CATSRGAPTSGSYEQYF. V gene TRBV15 combines with J gene TRBJ2-7, with TRBD2 matching over 9 bases. The CDR3 sequence is 17 residues long. Per the germline V gene, CDR1 is LNHNV and CDR2 is YYDKDF (reference sequence). V trimming: 3 bases; J trimming: 1 base; junction bases outside the gene matches: 10.

The chain is built from TRBV5-6 and TRBJ2-4; weak D call: TRBD2 (6 bases). Looked up from germline, CDR1 is SGHDT and CDR2 is YYEEEE. V shed 0 bases and J shed 13 bases, with 11 bases lying between them. This CDR3 comprises 12 residues. The CDR3 spells CASSLGRERQYF. The CDR3 coding sequence is TGTGCCAGCAGCTTGGGGAGGGAAAGGCAGTACTTC.

V usage is TRBV28 and J usage is TRBJ1-3; perhaps TRBD1 as D (5 bases). V dropped 3 bases and J dropped 0 bases, with 12 bases sitting between them. Germline CDR1 is MDHEN and CDR2 is SYDVKM. The CDR3 sequence is 16 residues long. In DNA, the CDR3 is TGTGCCAGCAGTTTCCTACAGGCCAACTCTGGAAACACCATATATTTT. Translation: CASSFLQANSGNTIYF.

The chain is built from TRBV9 and TRBJ2-1; D might be TRBD2 (5 bases). The length of the CDR3 is 15 residues. Trimming stripped 0 bases from V and 9 bases from J, with 16 bases between. Germline CDR1 SGDLS, CDR2 YYNGEE. CDR3 sequence (DNA): TGTGCCAGCAGCGTAGACGGGAAACGGGGAAGTGAGCAGTTCTTC. Translating it yields CASSVDGKRGSEQFF.

V and J are TRBV27 and TRBJ2-7; TRBD1 matches 7 bases. The V segment lost 5 bases and the J segment 3 bases; nucleotides outside the gene matches: 7. This CDR3 has 14 residues. Germline V lookup: CDR1 MNHEY, CDR2 SMNVEV (reference sequence). This CDR3 reads CASSPWTGDYEQYF. Written as DNA, the CDR3 is TGTGCCAGCAGTCCCTGGACAGGAGACTACGAGCAGTACTTC.

The chain couples TRBV4-1 to TRBJ2-7, with 11 bases fitting TRBD2. The V and J ends lost 2 bases and 3 bases, in that order; junction bases with no gene match: 9. CDR1 and CDR2 (germline): MGHRA, YSYEKL. The CDR3 is made up of 17 amino acids. The CDR3 nucleotides read TGCGCCAGCAGCCAATTACCAGGGACTAGCGGATTCTACGAGCAGTACTTC. This translates into CASSQLPGTSGFYEQYF.

V usage is TRBV11-2 and J usage is TRBJ2-7, with D possibly matching TRBD2 (5 bases). Germline V gene lookup returns CDR1 SGHAT and CDR2 FQNNGV. With 0 bases removed from V and 6 bases from J, the gap between germline ends came to 9 bases. CDR3 length: 13 amino acids. The CDR3 protein is CASSLEGRGEQYF. The CDR3 nucleotides are TGTGCCAGCAGCTTAGAGGGTCGGGGCGAGCAGTACTTC.

CDR3: CASSLERDRRYTDTQYF. In DNA, the CDR3 is TGTGCCAGCTCACTCGAGCGGGACAGGAGATACACAGATACGCAGTATTTT. The chain combines TRBV18 with TRBJ2-3; a possible D gene is TRBD1 (8 bases). V lost 4 bases and J 2 bases, leaving 19 bases between the germline ends. CDR1 is KGHSH and CDR2 is LQKENI in the germline V gene. This CDR3 has 17 amino acids.